These 7 T cell receptor beta chains came from one sample sequenced in a study of regulatory T cells in long-lasting Graves disease. CDR3-region Arm-PCR and iRepertoire HTBI primers produced the TCR beta libraries. TCRdb reprocessed the multiplex PCR reads with MiXCR, giving one entry per CDR3 protein. This table has 440,000 or so distinct CDR3 sequences, more than 13% appearing once. The time point is: newly diagnosed GD, antithyroid drugs for less than 3 months. TCR sequences were obtained from RNA taken from PBMCs. The sample also formed part of further work on T cells in Graves' hyperthyroidism and ophthalmopathy.

The sample in question was peripheral blood mononuclear cells (PBMCs), obtained at new diagnosis, from a patient treated with antithyroid drugs. The source of these receptors is a woman aged 30 to 39 with Graves disease.

In the case of this clonotype: The junction shows a germline mismatch at one end, possibly a read error. The chain couples TRBV18 to TRBJ2-2; 8 bases fit TRBD1. CDR3 length equals 12 residues. Germline V gene data show CDR1 as KGHSH and CDR2 as LQKENI. Written as DNA, the CDR3 is TGTGTCAGCGGACAGGGTACCGGGGAGCTGTTTTTT. The encoded protein is CVSGQGTGELFF.

This chain joins TRBV20-1 and TRBJ1-6, with TRBD1 matching over 7 bases. Germline-derived CDR1 and CDR2 are DFQATT and SNEGSKA (reference sequence). The CDR3 consists of 15 residues. The V segment lost 1 base and the J segment 10 bases; nucleotides outside the gene matches: 10. CDR3 coding DNA: TGCAGTGCTAGAGGTTATGGCAGGGGGAGATCACCCCTCCACTTT. Translating gives CSARGYGRGRSPLHF.

In this sample, this clonotype turned up a few times. The rearrangement joins TRBV19 to TRBJ2-1, with D tentatively TRBD2 (6 bases). V lost 7 bases to trimming and J lost 1 base, with 14 bases between them. This CDR3 has 15 amino acids. Germline V gene sequence: CDR1 LNHDA, CDR2 SQIVND (reference sequence). CDR3 nucleotide sequence: TGTGCCAGTATCAATAGCGGAGTTTCCTACAATGAGCAGTTCTTC. Residues: CASINSGVSYNEQFF.

This clonotype appeared a few times. J is TRBJ1-4 and V is TRBV7-9; no clear D. The CDR3 is made up of 17 amino acids. V lost 2 bases to trimming and J lost 4 bases, with 17 bases between them. Germline CDR1 reads SEHNR; CDR2 reads FQNEAQ (reference sequence). The CDR3 nucleotides are TGTGCCAGCAGCTTATCAGGCGATGGGGTTCTTAATGAAAAACTGTTTTTT. Translated: CASSLSGDGVLNEKLFF. Full variable domain (outside the CDR3, taken from reference TRBV7-9 and TRBJ1-4): DTGVSQNPRHKITKRGQNVTFRCDPISEHNRLYWYRQTLGQGPEFLTYFQNEAQLEKSRLLSDRFSAERPKGSFSTLEIQRTEQGDSAMYLCASSLSGDGVLNEKLFFGSGTQLSVL.

This chain links TRBV12-5 with TRBJ2-2; either TRBD1 or TRBD2 may fit D (5 bases each). V was cut by 11 bases and J by 2 bases, with 24 bases left in between. This CDR3 comprises 17 residues. Per germline, CDR1 LGHNT and CDR2 FRNRAP. The CDR3 DNA reads as TGTGCTGATATGTGGGCAGGGAGAGAGGGCAACACCGGGGAGCTGTTTTTT. As protein: CADMWAGREGNTGELFF.

This clonotype was counted at least ten times. The chain uses TRBV20-1 and TRBJ2-7; D call uncertain. Germline-derived CDR1 and CDR2 are DFQATT and SNEGSKA (reference sequence). Trimming shortened V by 0 bases and J by 3 bases, and 12 bases separated the two germline ends. CDR3 size: 14 residues. In DNA form, the CDR3 reads TGCAGTGCTAGAGATCTCAGGTCGATCTACGAGCAGTACTTC. This translates into CSARDLRSIYEQYF.

This clonotype was picked up many times. The V gene is TRBV20-1, the J gene TRBJ1-6; TRBD1 matches at 9 bases. The CDR3 consists of 17 residues. Germline V gene data show CDR1 as DFQATT and CDR2 as SNEGSKA (reference sequence). J was trimmed by 7 bases and V by 2 bases; bases with no gene match: 12. This CDR3 is CSARSGLRDRENSPLHF. The CDR3 bases are TGCAGTGCTAGATCCGGTCTCAGGGACAGGGAAAATTCACCCCTCCACTTT.